The entry below describes one T cell receptor (beta chain). Its antigen is still unknown. It was with 60 Vbeta and 13 Jbeta primers that the PCR ran. Assay: immunoSEQ multiplex PCR; the TCRdb copy retains only in-frame clones and omits some. Of about 280,000 clones in the sample, 80% to 90% are singletons; the top ten hold approximately 2.2%. The data are from a study of cytomegalovirus exposure and HLA in healthy donors. Study-wide results and caveats: A list of approximately 160 TCR beta chains associated with cytomegalovirus was given. Confirmation in vitro established that a few CMV-associated chains were specific for CMV antigens.

There are 15 residues in the CDR3. Trimming took off 1 base at V and 2 bases at J, with 11 bases between the two ends. CDR1 is SEHNR and CDR2 is FQNEAQ in the germline V gene (reference sequence). This chain connects TRBV7-9 to TRBJ2-5; possible D gene TRBD1, 5 bases. This clonotype was sampled from a woman in her late teens or twenties in good health and CMV-seronegative. Input material: PBMCs. The CDR3 nucleotides read TGTGCCAGCAGCTTAGTTGCTCGACAGCAAGAGACCCAGTACTTC. This gives the protein CASSLVARQQETQYF.